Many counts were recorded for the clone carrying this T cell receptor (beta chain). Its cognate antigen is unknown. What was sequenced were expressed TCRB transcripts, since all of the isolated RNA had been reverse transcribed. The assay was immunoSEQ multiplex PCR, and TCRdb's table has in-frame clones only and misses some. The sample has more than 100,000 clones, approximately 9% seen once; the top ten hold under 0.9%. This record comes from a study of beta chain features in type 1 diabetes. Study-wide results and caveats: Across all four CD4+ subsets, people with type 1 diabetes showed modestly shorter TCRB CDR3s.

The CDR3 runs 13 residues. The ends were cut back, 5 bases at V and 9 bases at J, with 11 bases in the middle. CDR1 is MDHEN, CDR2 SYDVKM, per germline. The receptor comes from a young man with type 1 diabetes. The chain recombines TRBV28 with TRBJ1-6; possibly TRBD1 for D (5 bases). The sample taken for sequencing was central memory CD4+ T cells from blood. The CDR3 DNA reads TGTGCCAGCAGTGCAGGGTGGGGTTCACCCCTCCACTTT. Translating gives CASSAGWGSPLHF.